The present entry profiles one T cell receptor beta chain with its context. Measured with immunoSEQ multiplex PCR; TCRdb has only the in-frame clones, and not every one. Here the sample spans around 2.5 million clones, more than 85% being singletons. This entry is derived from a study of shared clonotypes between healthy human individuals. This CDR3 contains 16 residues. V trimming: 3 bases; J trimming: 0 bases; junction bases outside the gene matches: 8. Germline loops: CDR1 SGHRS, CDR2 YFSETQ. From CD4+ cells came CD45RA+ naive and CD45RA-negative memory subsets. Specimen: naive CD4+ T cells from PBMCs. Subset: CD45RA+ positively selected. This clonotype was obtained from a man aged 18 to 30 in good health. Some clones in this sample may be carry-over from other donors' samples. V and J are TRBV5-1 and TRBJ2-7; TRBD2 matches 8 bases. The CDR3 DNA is TGCGCCAGCAGCTCCGGGGGGGCACCTTTCTCCTACGAGCAGTACTTC. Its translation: CASSSGGAPFSYEQYF.